The source of this T cell receptor (beta chain) is a study of OX40 agonist ivuxolimab in advanced cancers. The repertoire was sequenced with immunoSEQ multiplex PCR; TCRdb's copy has only in-frame clones and lacks some. This sample has tens of thousands of clones; over 80% occur once, and the top ten carry approximately 9.5%. Germline CDR1 is SEHNR and CDR2 is FQNEAQ (reference sequence). The CDR3 covers 18 residues. Trimming pared 5 bases from V and 6 bases from J, leaving 27 bases between. The source of this sequence is an adult with an advanced solid tumor such as melanoma, head and neck, liver or kidney cancer. The rearrangement joins TRBV7-9 to TRBJ2-3; possibly TRBD1 for D (6 bases). Sequences were derived from CD4+ or CD8+ T cells sorted from blood, sampled in a trial of the OX40 agonist ivuxolimab. CDR3 sequence: CASSRGQATVGSLDTQYF. In DNA, the CDR3 is TGTGCCAGCAGCCGGGGACAAGCGACAGTGGGGAGTTTGGATACGCAGTATTTT.